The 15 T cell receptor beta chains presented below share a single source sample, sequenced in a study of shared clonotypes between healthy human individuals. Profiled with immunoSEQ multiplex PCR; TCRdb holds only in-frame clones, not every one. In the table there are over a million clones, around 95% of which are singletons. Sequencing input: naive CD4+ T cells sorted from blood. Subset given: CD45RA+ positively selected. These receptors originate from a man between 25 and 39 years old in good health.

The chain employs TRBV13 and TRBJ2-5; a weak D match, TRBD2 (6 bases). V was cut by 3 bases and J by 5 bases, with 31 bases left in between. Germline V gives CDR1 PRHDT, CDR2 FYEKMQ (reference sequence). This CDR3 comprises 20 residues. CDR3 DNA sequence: TGTGCCAGCAGCTTGTCCTATCGGCGGGGCAAGACCGCCGGACGGGAGACCCAGTACTTC. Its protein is CASSLSYRRGKTAGRETQYF.

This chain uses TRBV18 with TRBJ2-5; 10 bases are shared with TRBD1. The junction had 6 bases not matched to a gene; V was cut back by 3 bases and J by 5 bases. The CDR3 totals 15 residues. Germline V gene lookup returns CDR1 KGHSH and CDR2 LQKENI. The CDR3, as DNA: TGTGCCAGCTCACCGGGGACAGGGGCACAGGAGACCCAGTACTTC. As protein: CASSPGTGAQETQYF.

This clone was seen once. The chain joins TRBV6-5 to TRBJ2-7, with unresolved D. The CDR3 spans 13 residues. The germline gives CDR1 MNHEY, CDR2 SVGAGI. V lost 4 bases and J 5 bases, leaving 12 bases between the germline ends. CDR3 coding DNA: TGTGCCAGCAGTTCCGGAACGACGAACGAGCAGTACTTC. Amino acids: CASSSGTTNEQYF.

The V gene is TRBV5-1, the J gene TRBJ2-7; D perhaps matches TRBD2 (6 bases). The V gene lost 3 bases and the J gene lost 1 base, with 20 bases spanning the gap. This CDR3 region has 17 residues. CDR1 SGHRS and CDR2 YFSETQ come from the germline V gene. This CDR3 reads CASSSRQRDGRSYEQYF. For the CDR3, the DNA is TGCGCCAGCAGCTCCCGGCAGAGGGACGGGAGATCCTACGAGCAGTACTTC.

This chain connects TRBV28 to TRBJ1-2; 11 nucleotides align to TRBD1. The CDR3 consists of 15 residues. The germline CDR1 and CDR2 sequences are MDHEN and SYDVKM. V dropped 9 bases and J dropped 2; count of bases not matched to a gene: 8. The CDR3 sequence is CASGTGGLQNYGYTF. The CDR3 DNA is TGTGCCAGTGGGACAGGGGGACTACAAAACTATGGCTACACCTTC.

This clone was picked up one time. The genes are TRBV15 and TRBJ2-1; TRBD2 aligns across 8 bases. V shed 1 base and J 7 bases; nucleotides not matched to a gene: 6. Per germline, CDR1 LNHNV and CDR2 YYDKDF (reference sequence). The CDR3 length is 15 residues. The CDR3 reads CATSRASGSINEQFF. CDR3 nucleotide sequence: TGTGCCACCAGCAGAGCCAGCGGGAGTATTAATGAGCAGTTCTTC.

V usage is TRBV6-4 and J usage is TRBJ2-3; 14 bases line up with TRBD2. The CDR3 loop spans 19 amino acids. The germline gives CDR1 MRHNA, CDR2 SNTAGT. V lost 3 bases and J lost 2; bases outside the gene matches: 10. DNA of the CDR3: TGTGCCAGCAGTGAAGTCTACCGGACTAGCGGGAGGCTCACAGATACGCAGTATTTT. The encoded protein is CASSEVYRTSGRLTDTQYF.

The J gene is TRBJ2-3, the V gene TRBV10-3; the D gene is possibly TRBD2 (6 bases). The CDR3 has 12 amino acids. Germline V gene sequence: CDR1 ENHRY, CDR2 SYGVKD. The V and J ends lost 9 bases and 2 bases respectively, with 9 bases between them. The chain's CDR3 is CAIRRDTDTQYF. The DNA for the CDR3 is TGTGCCATTAGGCGGGACACAGATACGCAGTATTTT.

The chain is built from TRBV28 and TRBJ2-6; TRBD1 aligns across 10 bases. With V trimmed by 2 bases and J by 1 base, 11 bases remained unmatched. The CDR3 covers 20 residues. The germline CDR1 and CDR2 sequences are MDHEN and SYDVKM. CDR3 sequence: CASSLGLFGQGVSGANVLTF. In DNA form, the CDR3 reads TGTGCCAGCAGTTTAGGGTTGTTCGGACAGGGGGTTTCTGGGGCCAACGTCCTGACTTTC.

In DNA form, the CDR3 reads TGTGCCAGCTCACCGCCCTCTAGCAGGAACACCGGGGAGCTGTTTTTT. Encoded protein: CASSPPSSRNTGELFF. The J gene is TRBJ2-2, the V gene TRBV18; weak D call: TRBD2 (5 bases). Germline loops: CDR1 KGHSH, CDR2 LQKENI. The CDR3 is 16 residues long. V was trimmed by 3 bases and J by 1 base, leaving 12 bases between them.

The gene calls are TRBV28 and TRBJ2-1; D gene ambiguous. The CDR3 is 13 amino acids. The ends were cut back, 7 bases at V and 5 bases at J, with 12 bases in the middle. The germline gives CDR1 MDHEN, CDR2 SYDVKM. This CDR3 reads CASTFGWNNEQFF. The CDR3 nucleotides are TGTGCCAGCACCTTCGGTTGGAACAATGAGCAGTTCTTC.

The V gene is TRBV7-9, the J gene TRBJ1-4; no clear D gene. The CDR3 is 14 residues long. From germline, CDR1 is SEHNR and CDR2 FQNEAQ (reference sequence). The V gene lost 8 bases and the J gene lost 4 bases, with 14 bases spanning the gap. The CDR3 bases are TGTGCCAGCCACAACAGAGGCTTTAATGAAAAACTGTTTTTT. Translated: CASHNRGFNEKLFF.

Written as DNA, the CDR3 is TGTGCCAGCAGAACTAGTGGGGGGCCCTACGAGCAGTACTTC. It codes for CASRTSGGPYEQYF. The chain couples TRBV27 to TRBJ2-7; D is possibly TRBD1 or TRBD2 (6 bases each). V was cut by 6 bases and J by 2 bases, with 14 bases left in between. The CDR3 extends over 14 amino acids. CDR1 is MNHEY and CDR2 is SMNVEV in the germline V gene (reference sequence).

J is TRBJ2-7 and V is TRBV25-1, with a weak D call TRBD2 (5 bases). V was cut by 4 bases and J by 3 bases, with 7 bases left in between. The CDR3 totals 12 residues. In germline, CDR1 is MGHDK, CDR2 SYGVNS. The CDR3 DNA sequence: TGTGCCAGCAGTGCCGGGGTCTACGAGCAGTACTTC. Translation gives CASSAGVYEQYF.

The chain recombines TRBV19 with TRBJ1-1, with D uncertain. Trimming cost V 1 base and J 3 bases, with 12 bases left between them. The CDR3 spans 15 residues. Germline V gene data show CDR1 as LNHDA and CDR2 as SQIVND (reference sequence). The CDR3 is CASSIVGSGHTEAFF. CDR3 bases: TGTGCCAGTAGTATAGTCGGGAGCGGGCACACTGAAGCTTTCTTT.